The present entry profiles one T cell receptor (beta chain) with its context. Profiled with immunoSEQ multiplex PCR; TCRdb holds only in-frame clones, not every one. Seen here are 2 million to 2.5 million clones, almost 96% observed once, and the top ten hold around 0.13%. This entry belongs to a study of shared clonotypes between healthy human individuals. V lost 6 bases and J 5 bases, leaving 6 bases between the germline ends. Germline V gene lookup returns CDR1 SNHLY and CDR2 FYNNEI. The CDR3 contains 11 residues. The material sequenced was naive CD4+ T cells sorted from blood. As for subset: CD45RA+ positively selected. The TCR originated in a man in his late teens or twenties in good health. The V call is TRBV2, the J call TRBJ2-3; D is ambiguous. The CDR3 DNA reads as TGTGCCAGCAGAAACGTAGATACGCAGTATTTT. It codes for CASRNVDTQYF.